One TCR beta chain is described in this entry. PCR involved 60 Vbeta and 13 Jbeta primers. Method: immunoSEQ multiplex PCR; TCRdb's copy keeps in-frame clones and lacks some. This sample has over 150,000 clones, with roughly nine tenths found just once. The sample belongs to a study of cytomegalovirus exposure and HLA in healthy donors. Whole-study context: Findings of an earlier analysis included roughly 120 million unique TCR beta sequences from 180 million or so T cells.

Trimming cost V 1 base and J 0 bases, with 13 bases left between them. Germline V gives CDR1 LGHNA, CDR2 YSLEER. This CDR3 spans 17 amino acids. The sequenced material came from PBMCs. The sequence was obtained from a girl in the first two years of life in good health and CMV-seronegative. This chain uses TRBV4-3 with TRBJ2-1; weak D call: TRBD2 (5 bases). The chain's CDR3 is CASSQVASRSSYNEQFF. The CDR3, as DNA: TGCGCCAGCAGCCAAGTTGCTAGCCGTAGCTCCTACAATGAGCAGTTCTTC.